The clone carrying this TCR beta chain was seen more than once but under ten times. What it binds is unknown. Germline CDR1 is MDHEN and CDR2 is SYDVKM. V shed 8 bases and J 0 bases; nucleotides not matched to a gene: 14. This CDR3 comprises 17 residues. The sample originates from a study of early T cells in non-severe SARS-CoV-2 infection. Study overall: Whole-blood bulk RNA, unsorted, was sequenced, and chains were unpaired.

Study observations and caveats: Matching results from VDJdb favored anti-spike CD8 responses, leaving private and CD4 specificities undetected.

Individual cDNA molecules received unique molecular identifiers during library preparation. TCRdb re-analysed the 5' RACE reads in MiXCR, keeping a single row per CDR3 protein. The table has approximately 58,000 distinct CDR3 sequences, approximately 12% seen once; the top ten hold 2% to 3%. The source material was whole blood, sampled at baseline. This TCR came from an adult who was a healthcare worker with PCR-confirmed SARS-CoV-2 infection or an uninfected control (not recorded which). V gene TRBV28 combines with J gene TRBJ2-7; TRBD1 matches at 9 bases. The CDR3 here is CASRSPGQGLFSYEQYF. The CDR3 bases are TGTGCCAGCCGATCACCGGGACAGGGTCTATTCTCCTACGAGCAGTACTTC.